What follows are 30 T cell receptor beta chains derived from one specimen sequenced in a study of blood T cell repertoires in COVID-19. Data came from immunoSEQ multiplex PCR; TCRdb stores just in-frame clones and leaves some out. This table has 430,000 or so clones, roughly 90% appearing once. The specimen was PBMCs or T cells enriched from blood (not recorded which). The receptors were sampled from a woman in her late teens or twenties who had been exposed to COVID-19.

The chain recombines TRBV13 with TRBJ2-7, with 11 nucleotides matching TRBD2. V gave up 0 bases and J gave up 7 bases; unmatched junction bases: 8. Germline loops: CDR1 PRHDT, CDR2 FYEKMQ (reference sequence). There are 16 residues in the CDR3. CDR3 nucleotides: TGTGCCAGCAGCTTAGGTGGGACTAGCGGAGGAAGGGAGCAGTACTTC. Its protein product is CASSLGGTSGGREQYF.

The chain is built from TRBV7-8 and TRBJ1-1; no clear D gene. The CDR3 spans 16 residues. CDR1 SGHVS and CDR2 FQNEAQ come from the germline V gene. The germline V and J ends were trimmed by 1 base and 0 bases, with 12 bases remaining between them. DNA of the CDR3: TGTGCCAGCAGCTTAGGACCCGCTGCGGTGAACACTGAAGCTTTCTTT. Protein product: CASSLGPAAVNTEAFF. The variable domain in full, completed from reference TRBV7-8 and TRBJ1-1, reads GAGVSQSPRYKVAKRGQDVALRCDPISGHVSLFWYQQALGQGPEFLTYFQNEAQLDKSGLPSDRFFAERPEGSVSTLKIQRTQQEDSAVYLCASSLGPAAVNTEAFFGQGTRLTVV.

The chain joins TRBV20-1 to TRBJ2-5; 8 bases line up with TRBD1. Looked up from germline, CDR1 is DFQATT and CDR2 is SNEGSKA (reference sequence). CDR3 length: 13 amino acids. J gave up 5 bases and V 3 bases, and 5 bases lay outside the gene matches. Here the CDR3 reads CSASRTGTETQYF. CDR3 nucleotide sequence: TGCAGTGCTAGTCGGACAGGGACGGAGACCCAGTACTTC.

V gene TRBV2 combines with J gene TRBJ2-4; TRBD2 is a possible D gene (6 bases). V lost 6 bases, J lost 13 bases, and 19 bases lay in between. Germline V gene data show CDR1 as SNHLY and CDR2 as FYNNEI. The CDR3 runs to 13 residues. The DNA for the CDR3 is TGTGCCAGCAGCCCCCGGGACTCCAAGGACCAGTACTTC. It codes for CASSPRDSKDQYF.

Only a few counts were recorded for this clone. V usage is TRBV10-2 and J usage is TRBJ1-5; 7 nucleotides match TRBD1. The CDR3 length is 13 residues. Looked up from germline, CDR1 is WSHSY and CDR2 is SAAADI. Losses at the gene ends were 6 bases for V and 7 bases for J; bases not matched to a gene: 6. The CDR3 here is CASSFQGDQPQHF. The CDR3 DNA is TGCGCCAGCAGCTTTCAGGGGGACCAGCCCCAGCATTTT.

The CDR3 bases are TGTGCCAGCAGTTTCGGTGAGACTCAGGGGCAAACAGCTAATTCACCCCTCCACTTT. Translation: CASSFGETQGQTANSPLHF. The chain combines TRBV28 with TRBJ1-6, with D tentatively TRBD1 (6 bases). Trimming took off 3 bases at V and 6 bases at J, with 24 bases between the two ends. This CDR3 contains 19 residues. The V gene's germline CDR1 is MDHEN and CDR2 SYDVKM.

This chain uses TRBV19 with TRBJ1-6; no clear D. The germline V and J ends were trimmed by 3 bases and 8 bases, with 11 bases remaining between them. The germline V gene encodes CDR1 LNHDA and CDR2 SQIVND (reference sequence). There are 14 residues in the CDR3. DNA for the CDR3: TGTGCCAGTAGTATCGTCGCGATGGATTCACCCCTCCACTTT. As protein: CASSIVAMDSPLHF.

The chain uses TRBV24-1 and TRBJ2-7; tentatively, D is TRBD2 (6 bases). Trimming shortened V by 2 bases and J by 9 bases, and 28 bases separated the two germline ends. Germline CDR1 is KGHDR and CDR2 is SFDVKD. The CDR3 consists of 18 residues. CDR3 sequence reads: CATSDSSGARAGSVGQYF. The CDR3 DNA reads as TGTGCCACCAGTGATTCCTCGGGAGCGAGGGCCGGCTCGGTGGGGCAGTACTTC.

The V and J genes are TRBV11-2 and TRBJ1-2, with D perhaps matching TRBD1 (6 bases). The CDR3 is 16 amino acids. The germline V gene encodes CDR1 SGHAT and CDR2 FQNNGV. The V gene lost 5 bases and the J gene lost 4 bases, with 20 bases spanning the gap. The CDR3, as DNA: TGTGCCAGCAGCCCTTTGACAGGCCCCCTTGGCTATGGCTACACCTTC. This codes for CASSPLTGPLGYGYTF.

The chain links TRBV2 to TRBJ1-1, with TRBD1 matching over 10 bases. This CDR3 contains 15 residues. Germline CDR1 SNHLY, CDR2 FYNNEI. V gave up 5 bases and J gave up 1 base; unmatched junction bases: 4. CDR3 nucleotides: TGTGCCAGCAGTCAAGACAGGGGGCCGAACACTGAAGCTTTCTTT. Translated: CASSQDRGPNTEAFF.

This chain links TRBV7-9 with TRBJ2-3, with D possibly matching TRBD2 (6 bases). V lost 5 bases and J 5 bases, leaving 14 bases between the germline ends. CDR3 size: 14 residues. Germline V CDR1 and CDR2: SEHNR, FQNEAQ (reference sequence). The CDR3: CASSQVGGEDTQYF. DNA of the CDR3: TGTGCCAGCAGCCAAGTCGGGGGAGAAGATACGCAGTATTTT. Full variable domain (remainder filled in from reference TRBV7-9 and TRBJ2-3): DTGVSQNPRHKITKRGQNVTFRCDPISEHNRLYWYRQTLGQGPEFLTYFQNEAQLEKSRLLSDRFSAERPKGSFSTLEIQRTEQGDSAMYLCASSQVGGEDTQYFGPGTRLTVL.

The CDR3 DNA sequence: TGTGCCAGCAGCCAATCCCCCTTTGGGACTAGCGGCCGGAATGAGCAGTTCTTC. Protein: CASSQSPFGTSGRNEQFF. The chain is built from TRBV4-2 and TRBJ2-1; 11 bases agree with TRBD2. The CDR3 consists of 18 residues. Germline CDR1 is LGHNA and CDR2 is YNFKEQ. The J segment lost 7 bases and the V segment lost 2 bases, leaving 13 bases of the junction unmatched.

The chain is built from TRBV27 and TRBJ2-2; possible D gene TRBD1, 5 bases. Germline loops: CDR1 MNHEY, CDR2 SMNVEV (reference sequence). V was cut by 6 bases and J by 3 bases, with 8 bases left in between. The CDR3 totals 13 residues. The CDR3 DNA is TGTGCCAGCAGGCAGGGCCACACCGGGGAGCTGTTTTTT. Translation: CASRQGHTGELFF.

This clone was seen once. The V and J genes are TRBV29-1 and TRBJ2-1, with 10 bases lining up with TRBD2. The CDR3 runs to 15 residues. With 6 bases clipped from V and 1 base from J, the junction kept 6 bases outside the gene matches. Germline assignment: CDR1 SQVTM and CDR2 ANQGSEA. The CDR3 DNA reads TGCAGCGTCCTCGGGACTAGCGATTCCTACAATGAGCAGTTCTTC. Translated: CSVLGTSDSYNEQFF.

The genes are TRBV6-4 and TRBJ2-1; TRBD2 agrees at 7 bases. Per the germline V gene, CDR1 is MRHNA and CDR2 is SNTAGT. V was clipped by 3 bases and J by 2 bases; unmatched bases: 10. CDR3 length: 17 residues. The CDR3 region is CASSEVGGRNPYNEQFF. For the CDR3, the DNA is TGTGCCAGCAGTGAAGTAGGCGGGAGAAACCCCTACAATGAGCAGTTCTTC.

The chain carries TRBV9 and TRBJ1-1; a possible D gene is TRBD1 (5 bases). This CDR3 is built from 14 residues. CDR1 is SGDLS and CDR2 is YYNGEE in the germline V gene. Between the trimmed V and J ends, which lost 3 bases and 10 bases, there was a span of 19 bases. The CDR3 protein is CASSAEKGPYSAFF. The CDR3 coding sequence is TGTGCCAGCAGCGCAGAGAAGGGGCCGTACTCAGCTTTCTTT. Based on the CDR3 plus reference TRBV9 and TRBJ1-1, the full variable domain is DSGVTQTPKHLITATGQRVTLRCSPRSGDLSVYWYQQSLDQGLQFLIQYYNGEERAKGNILERFSAQQFPDLHSELNLSSLELGDSALYFCASSAEKGPYSAFFGQGTRLTVV.

For this clone: Other DNA sequences in this specimen translate into the identical CDR3. This rearrangement joins TRBV7-2 to TRBJ1-1; 11 bases fit TRBD1. The V gene end was trimmed by 5 bases and the J gene end by 4 bases; junction bases not matched to a gene: 3. This CDR3 has 14 residues. Germline V gene sequence: CDR1 SGHTA, CDR2 FQGNSA. The CDR3 DNA reads as TGTGCCAGCAGCCCTGGGACAGGGGGCACTGAAGCTTTCTTT. Translating it yields CASSPGTGGTEAFF. Full variable domain (remainder filled in from reference TRBV7-2 and TRBJ1-1): GAGVSQSPSNKVTEKGKDVELRCDPISGHTALYWYRQSLGQGLEFLIYFQGNSAPDKSGLPSDRFSAERTGGSVSTLTIQRTQQEDSAVYLCASSPGTGGTEAFFGQGTRLTVV.

The gene calls are TRBV7-2 and TRBJ2-7; 9 bases fit TRBD2. The CDR3 extends over 15 amino acids. V shed 5 bases and J 0 bases; nucleotides not matched to a gene: 5. Germline V gene lookup returns CDR1 SGHTA and CDR2 FQGNSA. As DNA, the CDR3 is TGTGCCAGCAGCGCGCGGGGGGGCGGCTCCTACGAGCAGTACTTC. Protein product: CASSARGGGSYEQYF.

The V gene is TRBV4-1, the J gene TRBJ2-2; no clear D gene. CDR3 length: 19 residues. Trimming took 1 base from V and 4 from J, leaving 22 bases between them. Germline values: CDR1 MGHRA, CDR2 YSYEKL. The CDR3 sequence: CASSQVLWAPIQSTGELFF. DNA of the CDR3: TGCGCCAGCAGCCAAGTGCTGTGGGCCCCCATACAAAGCACCGGGGAGCTGTTTTTT.

In DNA form, the CDR3 reads TGTGCCAGCAGCCTGGGACTAGCGGGATCCGAGCAGTACTTC. It encodes CASSLGLAGSEQYF. The J gene is TRBJ2-7, the V gene TRBV11-3, with 13 bases lining up with TRBD2. The V gene's germline CDR1 is SGHNT and CDR2 YENEEA. The CDR3 length is 14 residues. Unmatched junction bases numbered 4, after V lost 5 bases and J lost 6 bases. Filled out from reference TRBV11-3 and TRBJ2-7, the complete variable domain reads EAGVVQSPRYKIIEKKQPVAFWCNPISGHNTLYWYLQNLGQGPELLIRYENEEAVDDSQLPKDRFSAERLKGVDSTLKIQPAELGDSAVYLCASSLGLAGSEQYFGPGTRLTVT.

The rearrangement joins TRBV7-8 to TRBJ1-1; D is unresolved. Trimming pared 5 bases from V and 2 bases from J, leaving 12 bases between. The CDR3 totals 14 residues. The germline gives CDR1 SGHVS, CDR2 FQNEAQ. This CDR3 reads CASSVNTANTEAFF. The CDR3 DNA follows: TGTGCCAGCAGCGTGAACACAGCTAACACTGAAGCTTTCTTT.

The gene calls are TRBV7-9 and TRBJ2-4; D possibly corresponds to TRBD2 (5 bases). The V gene lost 3 bases and the J gene lost 2 bases, with 8 bases spanning the gap. Germline V gene lookup returns CDR1 SEHNR and CDR2 FQNEAQ (reference sequence). The CDR3 has 14 amino acids. The CDR3 reads CASSLGEPKNIQYF. The CDR3 bases are TGTGCCAGCAGCTTGGGAGAACCCAAAAACATTCAGTACTTC. The variable domain in full, completed from reference TRBV7-9 and TRBJ2-4, reads DTGVSQNPRHKITKRGQNVTFRCDPISEHNRLYWYRQTLGQGPEFLTYFQNEAQLEKSRLLSDRFSAERPKGSFSTLEIQRTEQGDSAMYLCASSLGEPKNIQYFGAGTRLSVL.

The CDR3 nucleotides are TGTGCCATCAGTGAGCCCTACGGGACAGGGGATGGCTACACCTTC. Translation gives CAISEPYGTGDGYTF. The chain uses TRBV10-3 and TRBJ1-2; 10 bases match TRBD1. CDR3 length equals 15 residues. Per the germline V gene, CDR1 is ENHRY and CDR2 is SYGVKD. V lost 2 bases and J lost 6; bases outside the gene matches: 6.

The chain is built from TRBV24-1 and TRBJ2-2; 10 bases match TRBD1. The V and J ends lost 0 bases and 4 bases, in that order; junction bases with no gene match: 1. Germline V gene data show CDR1 as KGHDR and CDR2 as SFDVKD. CDR3 length: 16 residues. CDR3 DNA: TGTGCCACCAGTGATTTGGGGACAGGGGTCACCGGGGAGCTGTTTTTT. It is translated as CATSDLGTGVTGELFF.

DNA for the CDR3: TGTGCCAGCAGCTTCCCGGGAACCGAGTTGGGGACAGTACGGGGGGAAAAACTGTTTTTT. Protein sequence: CASSFPGTELGTVRGEKLFF. V usage is TRBV7-6 and J usage is TRBJ1-4, with 7 positions matching TRBD1. The V gene end was trimmed by 3 bases and the J gene end by 8 bases; junction bases not matched to a gene: 24. The germline CDR1 and CDR2 sequences are SGHVS and FNYEAQ. This CDR3 is built from 20 residues.

This clone was seen only once. This chain uses TRBV7-9 with TRBJ1-1; D perhaps matches TRBD1 (5 bases). Trimming left V 3 bases short and J 0 bases short, with 14 bases between. Germline-derived CDR1 and CDR2 are SEHNR and FQNEAQ (reference sequence). CDR3 length equals 16 residues. Here the CDR3 reads CASSLEGRDVNTEAFF. CDR3 coding DNA: TGTGCCAGCAGCTTGGAGGGCAGGGACGTGAACACTGAAGCTTTCTTT.

The chain carries TRBV18 and TRBJ1-1, with a possible D match to TRBD1 (6 bases). V lost 3 bases to trimming and J lost 1 base, with 9 bases between them. The V gene's germline CDR1 is KGHSH and CDR2 LQKENI. This CDR3 has 14 amino acids. CDR3 bases: TGTGCCAGCTCACCCGTGACAGGGAACACTGAAGCTTTCTTT. This codes for CASSPVTGNTEAFF.

V gene TRBV18 combines with J gene TRBJ1-1; D is perhaps TRBD1 (6 bases). CDR1 KGHSH and CDR2 LQKENI come from the germline V gene. CDR3 length equals 14 residues. V lost 6 bases and J 1 base, leaving 12 bases between the germline ends. CDR3 residues: CASSPQGKNTEAFF. The CDR3 DNA reads TGTGCCAGCTCCCCCCAGGGGAAGAACACTGAAGCTTTCTTT.

This clone appeared once. The chain joins TRBV28 to TRBJ1-1; TRBD1 agrees at 10 bases. The CDR3 runs to 15 residues. Trimming took 5 bases from V and 5 from J; bases not matched to a gene: 8. Germline V lookup: CDR1 MDHEN, CDR2 SYDVKM. CDR3 sequence reads: CASSRGDRGSTEAFF. As DNA, the CDR3 is TGTGCCAGCAGTAGGGGGGACAGGGGTTCTACTGAAGCTTTCTTT.

This chain links TRBV3-1 (or the pseudogene TRBV3-2) with TRBJ2-7; D is perhaps TRBD2 (5 bases). Germline V gene data show CDR1 as LGHDT and CDR2 as YNNKEL (reference sequence). The ends were cut back, 1 base at V and 4 bases at J, with 14 bases in the middle. The CDR3 totals 15 residues. The CDR3 is CASSQVGDYGYEQYF. Here the CDR3 DNA reads TGTGCCAGCAGCCAAGTAGGCGACTACGGGTACGAGCAGTACTTC.